This T cell receptor beta chain was retrieved from a study of T cell repertoires in cytomegalovirus infection. Overall study findings and caveats: HLA-C-restricted TCR beta clonotypes specific for CMV led the ex vivo response.

This clonotype was observed once. Its antigen is unidentified. The junction had 10 bases not matched to a gene; V was cut back by 4 bases and J by 5 bases. CDR3 size: 16 residues. Germline V gives CDR1 SGHNT, CDR2 YYREEE (reference sequence). One entry per CDR3 protein, called by TCRdb with MiXCR from the reads. The sample shows around 100,000 distinct CDR3 sequences, roughly a tenth of them seen only once. The chain joins TRBV5-4 to TRBJ2-5, with 11 bases that match TRBD2. This TCR was recovered from a human donor in good health (CMV status not recorded). Some clones in this sample may be carry-over from other donors' samples. Sequenced sample: PBMCs, sequenced either directly or after in vitro stimulation (not recorded which). The CDR3 protein is CASSPLAGGSAETQYF. CDR3 DNA: TGTGCCAGCAGCCCATTAGCGGGAGGGAGTGCGGAGACCCAGTACTTC. Drawing the rest from reference TRBV5-4 and TRBJ2-5, the complete variable domain is ETGVTQSPTHLIKTRGQQVTLRCSSQSGHNTVSWYQQALGQGPQFIFQYYREEENGRGNFPPRFSGLQFPNYSSELNVNALELDDSALYLCASSPLAGGSAETQYFGPGTRLLVL.